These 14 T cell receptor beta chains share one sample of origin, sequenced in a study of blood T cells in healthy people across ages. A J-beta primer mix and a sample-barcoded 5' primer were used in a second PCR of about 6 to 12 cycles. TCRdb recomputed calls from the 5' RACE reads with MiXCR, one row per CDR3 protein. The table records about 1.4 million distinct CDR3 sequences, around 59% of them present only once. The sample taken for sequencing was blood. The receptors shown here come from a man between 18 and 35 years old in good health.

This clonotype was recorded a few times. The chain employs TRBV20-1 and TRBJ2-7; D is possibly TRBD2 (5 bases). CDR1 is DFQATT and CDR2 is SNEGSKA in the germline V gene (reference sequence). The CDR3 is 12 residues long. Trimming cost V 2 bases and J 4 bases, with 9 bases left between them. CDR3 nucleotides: TGCAGTGCTAGATTCGAGGGTTACGAGCAGTACTTC. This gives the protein CSARFEGYEQYF.

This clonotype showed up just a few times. The CDR3 here is CASTERDKYEQYF. The CDR3 nucleotides read TGTGCCAGCACCGAAAGGGACAAATACGAGCAGTACTTC. This sequence joins TRBV21-1 and TRBJ2-7; the tabulated D call, TRBD1, remains unverified against the DNA. TRBV21-1 has pseudogene status. There are 13 residues in the CDR3.

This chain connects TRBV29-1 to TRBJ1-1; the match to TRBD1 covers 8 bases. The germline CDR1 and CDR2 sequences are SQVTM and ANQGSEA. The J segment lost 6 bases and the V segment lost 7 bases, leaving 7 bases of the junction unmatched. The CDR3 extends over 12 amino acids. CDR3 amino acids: CSARTGWAEAFF. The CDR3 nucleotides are TGCAGCGCTAGGACAGGGTGGGCTGAAGCTTTCTTT.

This CDR3 is CASNRQNYGYTF. CDR3 DNA: TGTGCCAGCAATAGACAGAACTATGGCTACACCTTC. V and J are TRBV2 and TRBJ1-2; D is perhaps TRBD1 (5 bases). This CDR3 is 12 amino acids long. V lost 7 bases and J lost 2, with 8 bases in between. Germline V lookup: CDR1 SNHLY, CDR2 FYNNEI.

DNA for the CDR3: TGTGCCAGCAGCTCCACAAACAGGGTCCACGAGCAGTACTTC. Translated, it gives CASSSTNRVHEQYF. V usage is TRBV7-9 and J usage is TRBJ2-1, with a weak D call TRBD1 (6 bases). TRBJ2-7 explains the end of the DNA better; the J call may be wrong. The CDR3 is made up of 14 amino acids. From germline, CDR1 is SEHNR and CDR2 FQNEAQ (reference sequence).

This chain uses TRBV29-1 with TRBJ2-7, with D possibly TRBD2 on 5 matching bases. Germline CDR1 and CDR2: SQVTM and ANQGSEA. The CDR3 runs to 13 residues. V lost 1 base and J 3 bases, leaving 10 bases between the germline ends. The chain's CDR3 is CSVEVAGDYEQYF. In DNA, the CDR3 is TGCAGCGTTGAAGTGGCCGGGGACTACGAGCAGTACTTC.

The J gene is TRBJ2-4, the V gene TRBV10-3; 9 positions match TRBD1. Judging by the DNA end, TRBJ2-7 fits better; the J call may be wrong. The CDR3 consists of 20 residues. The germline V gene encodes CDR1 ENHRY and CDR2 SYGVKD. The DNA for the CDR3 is TGTGCCATCAGGATTAAAAGATTGACGGGACAGGGAGTGGAACACTACGAGCAGTACTTC. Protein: CAIRIKRLTGQGVEHYEQYF.

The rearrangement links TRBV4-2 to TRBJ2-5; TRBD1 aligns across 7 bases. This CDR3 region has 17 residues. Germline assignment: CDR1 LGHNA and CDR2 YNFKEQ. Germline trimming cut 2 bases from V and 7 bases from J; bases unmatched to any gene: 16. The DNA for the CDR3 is TGTGCCAGCAGCCAATCTCTTCGTACCAGGACAGGAGGGACCCAGTACTTC. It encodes CASSQSLRTRTGGTQYF.

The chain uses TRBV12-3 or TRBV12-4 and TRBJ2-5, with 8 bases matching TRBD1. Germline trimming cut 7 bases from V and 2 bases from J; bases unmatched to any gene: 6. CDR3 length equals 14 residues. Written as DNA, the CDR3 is TGTGCCAGCAAACCCGACAGGGGACAAGAGACCCAGTACTTC. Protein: CASKPDRGQETQYF.

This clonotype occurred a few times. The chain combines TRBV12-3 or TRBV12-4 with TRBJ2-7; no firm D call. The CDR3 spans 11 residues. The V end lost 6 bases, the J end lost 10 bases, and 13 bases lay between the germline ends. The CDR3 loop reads CASSFGRAQYF. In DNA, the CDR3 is TGTGCCAGCAGCTTCGGAAGGGCCCAGTACTTC.

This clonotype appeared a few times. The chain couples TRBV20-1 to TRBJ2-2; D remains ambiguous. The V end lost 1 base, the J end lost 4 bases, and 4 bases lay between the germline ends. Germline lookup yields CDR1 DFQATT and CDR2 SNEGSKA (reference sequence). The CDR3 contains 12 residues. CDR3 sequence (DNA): TGCAGTGCTAGAGTCCCCACCGGGGAGCTGTTTTTT. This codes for CSARVPTGELFF.

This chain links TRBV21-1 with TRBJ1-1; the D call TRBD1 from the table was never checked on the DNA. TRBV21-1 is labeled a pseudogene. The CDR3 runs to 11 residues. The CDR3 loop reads CASSIGQGAFF. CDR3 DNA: TGTGCCAGCAGTATCGGACAGGGAGCTTTCTTT.

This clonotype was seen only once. The CDR3 region has the DNA TGTGCCAGTCAACTAGCGGGGTACTACAATGAGCAGTTCTTC. Translating gives CASQLAGYYNEQFF. This chain joins TRBV11-2 and TRBJ2-1; 10 nucleotides align to TRBD2. Germline V gives CDR1 SGHAT, CDR2 FQNNGV. The CDR3 runs to 14 residues. J gave up 3 bases and V 9 bases, and 5 bases lay outside the gene matches.

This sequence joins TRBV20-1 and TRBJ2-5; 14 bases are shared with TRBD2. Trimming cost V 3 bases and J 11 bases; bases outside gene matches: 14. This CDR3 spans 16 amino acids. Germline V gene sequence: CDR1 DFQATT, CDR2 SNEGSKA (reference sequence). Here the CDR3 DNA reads TGCAGTGCTAGCCGACTAGCGGGAGGGCCAAGGAATGAGCAGTACTTC. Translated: CSASRLAGGPRNEQYF.